The 25 T cell receptor beta chains reported below all come from one sample, sequenced in a study of blood T cell repertoires in COVID-19 (dated by TCRdb to the early 2020s). Libraries came from the immunoSEQ multiplex PCR assay. Not all clones reach the TCRdb copy of this immuneACCESS table, which keeps in-frame sequences only. Checked studies attribute under half of the gap to unresolved V genes and leave the rest unexplained. The sample table records roughly 100,000 clones; around 86% of these occur just once. Roughly 4.2% of the sample goes to the ten largest clones. Material: peripheral blood. The source of these receptors is a man between 50 and 59 years old with acute or convalescent COVID-19.

This chain joins TRBV4-1 and TRBJ2-5, with a weak D call TRBD1 (6 bases). This CDR3 is built from 15 residues. The V and J ends lost 0 bases and 5 bases respectively, with 13 bases between them. Germline-derived CDR1 and CDR2 are MGHRA and YSYEKL. CDR3 in amino acids: CASSQEGAPGETQYF. DNA of the CDR3: TGCGCCAGCAGCCAAGAGGGGGCCCCGGGGGAGACCCAGTACTTC.

V usage is TRBV12-3 or TRBV12-4 and J usage is TRBJ2-1; D unclear. Trimming left V 3 bases short and J 6 bases short, with 9 bases between. The CDR3 is 13 amino acids. CDR3 in DNA: TGTGCCAGCAGTTTGCGGCCTTCCAATGAGCAGTTCTTC. It is translated as CASSLRPSNEQFF.

This clone was seen more than once but under ten times. DNA of the CDR3: TGTGCCAGCAGTTACCGTACAGGGGACCTGAATCAGCCCCAGCATTTT. Translated, it gives CASSYRTGDLNQPQHF. The chain joins TRBV6-8 to TRBJ1-5; 7 nucleotides line up with TRBD1. CDR3 length: 16 residues. Germline V gives CDR1 MNHGY, CDR2 SAAAGT. Trimming removed 2 bases from V and 4 bases from J; junction bases left unmatched: 8.

The table lists this clone with a count of one. The chain recombines TRBV10-2 with TRBJ1-5; 7 bases agree with TRBD1. In germline, CDR1 is WSHSY, CDR2 SAAADI. The CDR3 consists of 18 residues. Trimming at V came to 1 base and at J to 0 bases, leaving 9 bases not matched to a gene. CDR3 region: CASSELGGKLYSNQPQHF. CDR3 nucleotide sequence: TGCGCCAGCAGTGAGTTAGGGGGCAAGCTCTATAGCAATCAGCCCCAGCATTTT.

In its sample, this clone was seen a few times. The V call is TRBV2, the J call TRBJ2-7; TRBD1 matches 9 bases. Germline values: CDR1 SNHLY, CDR2 FYNNEI. The length of the CDR3 is 16 residues. J was trimmed by 2 bases and V by 7 bases; bases with no gene match: 12. The CDR3 DNA is TGTGCCAGCACCTACACTTCAGGACAGGGGACCTACGAGCAGTACTTC. Its protein is CASTYTSGQGTYEQYF.

The chain combines TRBV7-9 with TRBJ2-3; TRBD1 matches at 7 bases. The CDR3 sequence is 16 residues long. The germline gives CDR1 SEHNR, CDR2 FQNEAQ (reference sequence). Losses at the gene ends were 0 bases for V and 1 base for J; bases not matched to a gene: 4. CDR3 in DNA: TGTGCCAGCAGCTTAGCCCGGGACAGACGCACAGATACGCAGTATTTT. This translates into CASSLARDRRTDTQYF.

Only a few counts were recorded for this clone. This chain joins TRBV27 and TRBJ2-1, with a weak D call TRBD2 (6 bases). The CDR3 is 15 amino acids. The V gene's germline CDR1 is MNHEY and CDR2 SMNVEV (reference sequence). The V and J ends lost 6 bases and 6 bases respectively, with 18 bases between them. The CDR3 region is CASRKGREMGNEQFF. For the CDR3, the DNA is TGTGCCAGCAGAAAGGGACGGGAGATGGGCAATGAGCAGTTCTTC.

This CDR3 reads CASSLGQGNYEQYF. In DNA, the CDR3 is TGTGCCAGCAGCTTAGGACAGGGAAACTACGAGCAGTACTTC. The chain carries TRBV5-6 and TRBJ2-7; 8 bases agree with TRBD1. CDR3 size: 14 residues. After removal of 2 bases from V and 3 bases from J, the junction contained 4 bases not matched to a gene. CDR1 is SGHDT, CDR2 YYEEEE, per germline. Combining the CDR3 with reference TRBV5-6 and TRBJ2-7 gives the whole variable domain DAGVTQSPTHLIKTRGQQVTLRCSPKSGHDTVSWYQQALGQGPQFIFQYYEEEERQRGNFPDRFSGHQFPNYSSELNVNALLLGDSALYLCASSLGQGNYEQYFGPGTRLTVT.

This rearrangement joins TRBV11-3 to TRBJ1-2; 9 positions match TRBD1. After removal of 4 bases from V and 4 bases from J, the junction contained 4 bases not matched to a gene. Germline CDR1 SGHNT, CDR2 YENEEA. The CDR3 totals 14 residues. Here the CDR3 reads CASSYMTGGYGYTF. Written as DNA, the CDR3 is TGTGCCAGCAGCTACATGACAGGGGGCTATGGCTACACCTTC. Looking up the rest from reference TRBV11-3 and TRBJ1-2 gives the full variable domain: EAGVVQSPRYKIIEKKQPVAFWCNPISGHNTLYWYLQNLGQGPELLIRYENEEAVDDSQLPKDRFSAERLKGVDSTLKIQPAELGDSAVYLCASSYMTGGYGYTFGSGTRLTVV.

V and J are TRBV7-9 and TRBJ2-2, with TRBD1 as a possible D gene (6 bases). Germline CDR1 is SEHNR and CDR2 is FQNEAQ (reference sequence). The V end was cut by 5 bases, the J end by 3 bases, with 16 bases between. This CDR3 is built from 16 residues. The CDR3 region has the DNA TGTGCCAGCAGCGAGAGCAGGGGTGCGGACACCGGGGAGCTGTTTTTT. Translated, it gives CASSESRGADTGELFF.

V gene TRBV7-9 combines with J gene TRBJ1-1, with D unclear. The CDR3 has 13 amino acids. The V gene's germline CDR1 is SEHNR and CDR2 FQNEAQ (reference sequence). Trimming cost V 4 bases and J 2 bases, with 8 bases left between them. CDR3 in DNA: TGTGCCAGCAGCTGGACGGGAAACACTGAAGCTTTCTTT. It yields the protein CASSWTGNTEAFF.

The chain recombines TRBV11-2 with TRBJ1-1; 11 nucleotides align to TRBD1. The CDR3 is made up of 14 amino acids. The germline V gene has CDR1 SGHAT and CDR2 FQNNGV. After removal of 0 bases from V and 10 bases from J, the junction contained 4 bases not matched to a gene. In DNA, the CDR3 is TGTGCCAGCAGCTTAGAGGACAGGGGGCGGGGAGCTTTCTTT. Encoded protein: CASSLEDRGRGAFF.

The chain combines TRBV21-1 with TRBJ2-3; the listed D gene, TRBD2, was not tested against the DNA. TRBV21-1 is noted as a pseudogene. The CDR3 totals 15 residues. CDR3 residues: CASSDGTSGTDTQYF. Here the CDR3 DNA reads TGTGCCAGCAGCGACGGGACTAGCGGAACAGATACGCAGTATTTT.

J is TRBJ2-7 and V is TRBV12-3 or TRBV12-4, with 7 positions matching TRBD2. The CDR3 has 11 amino acids. In nucleotides, the CDR3 is TGTTCTAGCGGATCCACCTACGAGCAGTACTTC. It specifies CSSGSTYEQYF.

This sequence joins TRBV13 and TRBJ2-1, with D maybe TRBD1 (5 bases). Germline CDR1 and CDR2: PRHDT and FYEKMQ (reference sequence). The CDR3 has 15 residues. V was pared by 5 bases and J by 1 base, with 12 bases between. This CDR3 is CASSGARVSYNEQFF. In DNA, the CDR3 is TGTGCCAGCAGCGGGGCCAGGGTTTCCTACAATGAGCAGTTCTTC.

The V gene is TRBV6-6, the J gene TRBJ2-4, with a possible D match to TRBD2 (5 bases). The CDR3 runs 14 residues. Deletions cut 0 bases from V and 6 bases from J, with 9 bases between. Germline V gene sequence: CDR1 MNHNY, CDR2 SVGAGI (reference sequence). CDR3 DNA: TGTGCCAGCAGTTACTCAACTACTAGAAACATTCAGTACTTC. This translates into CASSYSTTRNIQYF.

The chain links TRBV9 to TRBJ2-1; TRBD2 matches 11 bases. CDR1 SGDLS and CDR2 YYNGEE come from the germline V gene. V gave up 4 bases and J gave up 4 bases; unmatched junction bases: 25. This CDR3 region has 22 residues. The CDR3 spells CASSQPRGPGLADLKVYNEQFF. The CDR3 DNA follows: TGTGCCAGCAGCCAACCAAGAGGCCCGGGACTAGCGGACTTAAAAGTTTACAATGAGCAGTTCTTC. The variable domain in full, completed from reference TRBV9 and TRBJ2-1, reads DSGVTQTPKHLITATGQRVTLRCSPRSGDLSVYWYQQSLDQGLQFLIQYYNGEERAKGNILERFSAQQFPDLHSELNLSSLELGDSALYFCASSQPRGPGLADLKVYNEQFFGPGTRLTVL.

The chain couples TRBV3-1 (or the pseudogene TRBV3-2) to TRBJ2-1; 13 bases agree with TRBD2. Per germline, CDR1 LGHDT and CDR2 YNNKEL (reference sequence). V shed 2 bases and J 7 bases; nucleotides not matched to a gene: 5. The length of the CDR3 is 16 residues. For the CDR3, the DNA is TGTGCCAGCAGCCAACCTGGGACTAGCGGGAAGAATGAGCAGTTCTTC. Protein product: CASSQPGTSGKNEQFF.

The genes are TRBV7-6 and TRBJ2-1, with 14 bases identical to TRBD2. This CDR3 has 15 residues. Germline CDR1 SGHVS, CDR2 FNYEAQ. The junction had 6 bases not matched to a gene; V was cut back by 6 bases and J by 8 bases. Here the CDR3 DNA reads TGTGCCAGCAGGCCGACTAGCGGGGGGGCCCATGAGCAGTTCTTC. Encoded protein: CASRPTSGGAHEQFF.

The CDR3 sequence: CASRAQGYEQYF. The CDR3 coding sequence is TGTGCCAGCAGGGCCCAGGGGTACGAGCAGTACTTC. J is TRBJ2-7 and V is TRBV6-6; weak D call: TRBD1 (6 bases). The CDR3 totals 12 residues. CDR1 and CDR2 from the germline V gene are MNHNY and SVGAGI (reference sequence). Between the trimmed V and J ends, which lost 6 bases and 4 bases, there was a span of 10 bases.

The chain carries TRBV2 and TRBJ2-3; perhaps TRBD2 as D (5 bases). CDR1 SNHLY and CDR2 FYNNEI come from the germline V gene. The V end was cut by 6 bases, the J end by 8 bases, with 9 bases between. The CDR3 is made up of 11 amino acids. The CDR3 here is CASSRGSTQYF. The CDR3 region has the DNA TGTGCCAGCAGCCGCGGGTCTACGCAGTATTTT.

The rearrangement joins TRBV4-1 to TRBJ2-7; perhaps TRBD2 as D (6 bases). V was pared by 4 bases and J by 0 bases, with 16 bases between. The germline V gene has CDR1 MGHRA and CDR2 YSYEKL. This CDR3 region has 16 residues. CDR3: CASSLGGAHNSYEQYF. CDR3 nucleotides: TGCGCCAGCAGCCTTGGAGGGGCCCATAACTCCTACGAGCAGTACTTC.

This clone is medium-sized within its sample. The chain has TRBV20-1 and TRBJ2-1, with TRBD2 as a possible D gene (5 bases). The CDR3 contains 15 residues. CDR1 and CDR2 from the germline V gene are DFQATT and SNEGSKA (reference sequence). Trimming stripped 3 bases from V and 5 bases from J, with 17 bases between. CDR3 in amino acids: CSASVRDLSHNEQFF. The DNA of the CDR3 is TGCAGTGCTAGTGTACGGGATTTGTCCCACAATGAGCAGTTCTTC.

The chain combines TRBV7-2 with TRBJ2-3; 10 nucleotides align to TRBD2. The germline V gene has CDR1 SGHTA and CDR2 FQGNSA. J gave up 3 bases and V 5 bases, and 8 bases lay outside the gene matches. This CDR3 comprises 16 residues. Here the CDR3 reads CASSPLKRGGTDTQYF. The CDR3 nucleotides are TGTGCCAGCAGCCCCCTAAAGCGGGGGGGTACAGATACGCAGTATTTT.

The chain couples TRBV16 to TRBJ2-7; D is unclear. CDR3 length equals 13 residues. The germline CDR1 and CDR2 sequences are KGHSY and FQNENV. The V gene lost 3 bases and the J gene lost 4 bases, with 10 bases spanning the gap. CDR3 in amino acids: CASSQLQAYEQYF. CDR3 nucleotide sequence: TGTGCCAGCAGCCAGCTCCAGGCGTACGAGCAGTACTTC.